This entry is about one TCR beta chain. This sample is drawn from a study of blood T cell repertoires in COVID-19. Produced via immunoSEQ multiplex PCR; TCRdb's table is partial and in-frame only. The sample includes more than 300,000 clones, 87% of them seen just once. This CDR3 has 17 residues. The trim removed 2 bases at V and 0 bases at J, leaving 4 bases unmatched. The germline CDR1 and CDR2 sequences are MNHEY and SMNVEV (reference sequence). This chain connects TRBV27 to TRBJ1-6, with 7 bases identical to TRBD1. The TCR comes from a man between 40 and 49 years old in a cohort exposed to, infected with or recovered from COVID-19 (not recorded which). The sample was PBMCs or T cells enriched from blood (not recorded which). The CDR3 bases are TGTGCCAGCAGTTTACGACAGGGTGACTCCTATAATTCACCCCTCCACTTT. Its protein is CASSLRQGDSYNSPLHF.